These T cell receptor beta chains were read from a single sample in a study of blood T cell repertoires in COVID-19. Data came from immunoSEQ multiplex PCR; TCRdb stores just in-frame clones and leaves some out. The sample lists some 64,000 clones; roughly 86% were seen once. The sample taken for sequencing was peripheral blood. These receptors all come from a man aged 50 to 60 with active COVID-19. The CDR3 runs from the conserved cysteine through the conserved F or W. Fields, in order: J gene, V gene, CDR3 protein.

TRBJ2-7	TRBV6-5	CASKQTGISYEQYF
TRBJ2-2	TRBV2	CASLIGTGYTGELFF
TRBJ2-2	TRBV10-3	CAIRTGEVTGELFF
TRBJ2-7	TRBV6-1	CASSEGPGQGNYEQYF
TRBJ1-1	TRBV6-2/TRBV6-3	CASSGTANTEAFF
TRBJ2-7	TRBV6-1	CASSEALQAVSYEQYF
TRBJ2-5	TRBV6-2/TRBV6-3	CASSLAGGQETQYF
TRBJ1-2	TRBV5-5	CASSLVQGSTFYGYTF
TRBJ2-7	TRBV5-4	CASSLPGGPGEQYF
TRBJ2-3	TRBV6-4	CASSVLGAATDTQYF
TRBJ1-2	TRBV2	CASSVNLNYGYTF
TRBJ2-3	TRBV7-9	CASSRPGLSTDTQYF
TRBJ1-2	TRBV27	CASRPAGQGKGYTF
TRBJ1-6	TRBV19	CAIGRYTNSPLHF
TRBJ2-1	TRBV11-1	CASSFQRGPWDEQFF